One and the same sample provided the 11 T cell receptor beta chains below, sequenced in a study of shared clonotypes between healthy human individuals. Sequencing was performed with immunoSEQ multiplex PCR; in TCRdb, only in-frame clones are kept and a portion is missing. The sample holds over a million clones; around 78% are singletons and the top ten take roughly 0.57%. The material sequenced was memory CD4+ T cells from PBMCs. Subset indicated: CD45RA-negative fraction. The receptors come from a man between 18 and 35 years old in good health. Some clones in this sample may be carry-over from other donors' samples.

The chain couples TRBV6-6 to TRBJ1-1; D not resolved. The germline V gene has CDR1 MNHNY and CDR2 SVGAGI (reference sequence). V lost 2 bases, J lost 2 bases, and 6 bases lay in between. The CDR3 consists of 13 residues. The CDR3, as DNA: TGTGCCAGCAGTTACGAGGTTAACACTGAAGCTTTCTTT. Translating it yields CASSYEVNTEAFF.

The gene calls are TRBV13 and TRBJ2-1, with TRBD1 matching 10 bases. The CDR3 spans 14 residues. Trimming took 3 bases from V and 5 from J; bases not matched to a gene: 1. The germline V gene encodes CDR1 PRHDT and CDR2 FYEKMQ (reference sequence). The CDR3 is CASSFGTGDNEQFF. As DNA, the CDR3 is TGTGCCAGCAGCTTTGGGACAGGGGACAATGAGCAGTTCTTC.

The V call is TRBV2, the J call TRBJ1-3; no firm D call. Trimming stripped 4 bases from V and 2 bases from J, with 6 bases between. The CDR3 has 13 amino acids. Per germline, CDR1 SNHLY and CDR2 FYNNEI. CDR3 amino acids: CASSAGTGNTIYF. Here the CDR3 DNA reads TGTGCCAGCAGTGCCGGGACTGGAAACACCATATATTTT.

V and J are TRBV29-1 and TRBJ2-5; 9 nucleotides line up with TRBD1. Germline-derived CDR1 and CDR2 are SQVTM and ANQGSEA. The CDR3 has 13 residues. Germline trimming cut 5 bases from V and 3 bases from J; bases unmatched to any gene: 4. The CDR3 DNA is TGCAGCGTTACCGGGACAGGGAAAGAGACCCAGTACTTC. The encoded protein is CSVTGTGKETQYF.

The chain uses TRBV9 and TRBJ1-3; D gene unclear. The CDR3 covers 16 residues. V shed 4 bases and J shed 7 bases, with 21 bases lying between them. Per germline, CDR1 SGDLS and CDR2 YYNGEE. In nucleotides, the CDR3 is TGTGCCAGCAGCCCAAGGACGACAAACCGCGGGAACACCATATATTTT. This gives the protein CASSPRTTNRGNTIYF.

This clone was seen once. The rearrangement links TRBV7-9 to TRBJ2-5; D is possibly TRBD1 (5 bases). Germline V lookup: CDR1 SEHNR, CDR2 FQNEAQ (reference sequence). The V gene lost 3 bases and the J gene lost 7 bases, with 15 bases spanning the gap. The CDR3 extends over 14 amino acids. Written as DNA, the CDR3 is TGTGCCAGCAGCTTTAAGGGGCTTTGGGGGACCCAGTACTTC. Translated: CASSFKGLWGTQYF.

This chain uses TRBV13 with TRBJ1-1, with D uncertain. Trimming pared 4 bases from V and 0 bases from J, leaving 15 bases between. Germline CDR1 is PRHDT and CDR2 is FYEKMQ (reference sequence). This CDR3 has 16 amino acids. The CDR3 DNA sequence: TGTGCCAGCAGCTCCCCTATGGTCGGGATGAACACTGAAGCTTTCTTT. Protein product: CASSSPMVGMNTEAFF.

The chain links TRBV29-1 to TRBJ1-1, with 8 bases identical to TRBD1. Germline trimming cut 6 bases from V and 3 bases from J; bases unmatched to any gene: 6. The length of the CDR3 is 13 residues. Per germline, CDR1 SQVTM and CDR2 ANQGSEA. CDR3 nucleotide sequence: TGCAGCGTAGGACAGGGCAGGGACACTGAAGCTTTCTTT. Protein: CSVGQGRDTEAFF. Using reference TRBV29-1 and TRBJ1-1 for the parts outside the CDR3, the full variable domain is SAVISQKPSRDICQRGTSLTIQCQVDSQVTMMFWYRQQPGQSLTLIATANQGSEATYESGFVIDKFPISRPNLTFSTLTVSNMSPEDSSIYLCSVGQGRDTEAFFGQGTRLTVV.

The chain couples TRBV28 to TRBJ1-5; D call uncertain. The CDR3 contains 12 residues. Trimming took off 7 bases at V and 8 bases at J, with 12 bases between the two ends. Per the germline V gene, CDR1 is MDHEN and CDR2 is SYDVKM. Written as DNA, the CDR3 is TGTGCCAGCACCGTAAATAGAGAGCCCCAGCATTTT. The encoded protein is CASTVNREPQHF.

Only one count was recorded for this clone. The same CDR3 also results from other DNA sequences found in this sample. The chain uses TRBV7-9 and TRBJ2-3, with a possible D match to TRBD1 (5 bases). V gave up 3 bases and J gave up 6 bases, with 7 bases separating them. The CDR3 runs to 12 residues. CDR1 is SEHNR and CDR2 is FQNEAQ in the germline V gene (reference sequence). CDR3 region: CASSFRADTQYF. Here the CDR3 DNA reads TGTGCCAGCAGCTTCAGGGCCGATACGCAGTATTTT.

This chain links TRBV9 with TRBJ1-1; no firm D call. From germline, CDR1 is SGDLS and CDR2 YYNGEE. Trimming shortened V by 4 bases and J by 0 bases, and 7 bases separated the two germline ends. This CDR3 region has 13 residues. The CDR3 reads CASSSIMNTEAFF. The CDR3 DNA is TGTGCCAGCAGCTCAATCATGAACACTGAAGCTTTCTTT. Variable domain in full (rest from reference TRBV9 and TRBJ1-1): DSGVTQTPKHLITATGQRVTLRCSPRSGDLSVYWYQQSLDQGLQFLIQYYNGEERAKGNILERFSAQQFPDLHSELNLSSLELGDSALYFCASSSIMNTEAFFGQGTRLTVV.